Listed below are T cell receptor beta chains from one sample, sequenced in a study of regulatory T cells in long-lasting Graves disease. TCRdb reprocessed the multiplex PCR reads via MiXCR and lists one record per CDR3 protein. Altogether 300,000 to 400,000 distinct CDR3 sequences are present, approximately 20% being singletons, with the ten largest covering approximately 35%. The sample was peripheral blood mononuclear cells (PBMCs), taken at new diagnosis, from a patient treated with antithyroid drugs. These receptors came from a female donor with Graves disease. Each CDR3 is given with its conserved first and last residue. A D gene is named only where the DNA matches it firmly. Clone sizes are given selectively: once, few, many, or a class where the clone is expanded.

size,J,V,D,DNA,CDR3
many,TRBJ2-1,TRBV20-1,TRBD2,TGCAGTGCTGCTCAAGCGGGAGCTAATGTCGATGAGCAGTTCTTC,CSAAQAGANVDEQFF
few,TRBJ2-2,TRBV19,.,TGTGCCAGTAGTATGTGGACGGTACTTGGCACCGGGGAGCTGTTTTTT,CASSMWTVLGTGELFF
many,TRBJ1-5,TRBV2,.,TGTGCCAGCAGCAACATCAACGGAAGCAATCAGCCCCAGCATTTT,CASSNINGSNQPQHF
many,TRBJ2-7,TRBV30,.,TGTGCCTGGAGTGACCTCTCCCAGCCCCTCTACGAGCAGTACTTC,CAWSDLSQPLYEQYF
.,TRBJ2-1,TRBV5-1,TRBD2,TGCGCCAGCATTTCGGGAGGCGACGGCTCCTACAATGAGCAGCTCTTC,CASISGGDGSYNEQLF
.,TRBJ1-1,TRBV4-1,TRBD1,TGCGCCAGCAGCCAGTATCCAGGTATAGGGGGCCTCACTGAAGCTTTCTTT,CASSQYPGIGGLTEAFF
many,TRBJ2-7,TRBV28,TRBD2,TGTGCCAGCAGTGTCGGGCCTAGCGGGAGGGTCTACGAGCAGTACTTC,CASSVGPSGRVYEQYF
.,TRBJ1-6,TRBV6-1,TRBD1,TGTGCCAGCAGCGAAGGGACAGGGTCCCAGCGCTCCTATAATTCACCCCTCCACTTT,CASSEGTGSQRSYNSPLHF
.,TRBJ1-5,TRBV6-1,.,TGTGCCAGCACCCAGGGGATTTATCAGCCCCAGCATTTT,CASTQGIYQPQHF
many,TRBJ2-1,TRBV7-8,.,TGTGCCAGCAGCCAAAGGGGCCCCAAGCAGTTCTTC,CASSQRGPKQFF
.,TRBJ1-4,TRBV18,.,TGTGCCAGCTCAGCGCGTCCGGGACCGACGAATGAAAAACTGTTTTTT,CASSARPGPTNEKLFF
few,TRBJ1-3,TRBV2,.,TGTGCCAGCAGTGAATGGGGGCCCGGTTACACCATATATTTT,CASSEWGPGYTIYF
few,TRBJ2-5,TRBV4-2,.,TGTGCCAGCAGCCAAGTGGGTATGAACAGAGAGACCCAGTACTTC,CASSQVGMNRETQYF
once,TRBJ2-7,TRBV28,.,TGTGCCAGTAGTATTCCCAAGTTCTACGAGCAGTACTTC,CASSIPKFYEQYF